These 18 T cell receptor beta chains originate from one sample sequenced in a study of blood T cells in healthy people across ages. PCR was performed a second time for about 6 to 12 cycles using a sample-barcoded 5' primer and a J-beta primer mix. TCRdb processed the 5' RACE reads anew with MiXCR; each CDR3 protein has one entry. The sample holds about 1.7 million distinct CDR3 sequences; roughly 27% are singletons and the top ten take less than 9.5%. Input material: blood. Every receptor here comes from a woman younger than 45 in good health.

The chain combines TRBV30 with TRBJ2-7; D tentatively fits TRBD1 or TRBD2 (6 bases each). This CDR3 has 14 amino acids. Germline V lookup: CDR1 GTSNPN, CDR2 SVGIG (reference sequence). The germline V and J ends were trimmed by 2 bases and 3 bases, with 14 bases remaining between them. CDR3 residues: CAWSSLKGGYEQYF. The CDR3 nucleotides are TGTGCCTGGAGTAGCCTTAAGGGGGGCTACGAGCAGTACTTC.

This clonotype occurred a few times. The genes are TRBV14 and TRBJ2-1; perhaps TRBD2 as D (5 bases). CDR1 is SGHDN, CDR2 FVKESK, per germline. The CDR3 is 13 amino acids. V was trimmed by 2 bases and J by 7 bases, leaving 9 bases between them. CDR3 sequence reads: CASSQSVANEQFF. The CDR3 nucleotides are TGTGCCAGCAGCCAATCCGTAGCGAATGAGCAGTTCTTC.

V gene TRBV5-5 combines with J gene TRBJ1-5; 11 nucleotides line up with TRBD1. CDR3 size: 14 residues. Germline loops: CDR1 SGHKS, CDR2 YYEKEE (reference sequence). Trimming at V came to 2 bases and at J to 10 bases, leaving 5 bases not matched to a gene. CDR3 sequence: CASSFGQGAGPQHF. The CDR3 DNA reads as TGTGCCAGCAGCTTCGGACAGGGGGCAGGACCCCAGCATTTT.

The rearrangement joins TRBV6-5 to TRBJ1-6; TRBD1 aligns across 10 bases. This CDR3 contains 14 residues. Germline values: CDR1 MNHEY, CDR2 SVGAGI. Trimming took 6 bases from V and 7 from J; bases not matched to a gene: 3. The chain's CDR3 is CASSGQGGNSPLHF. The CDR3 nucleotides read TGTGCCAGCAGCGGACAGGGGGGCAATTCACCCCTCCACTTT.

The sample holds a few counts of this clonotype. This rearrangement joins TRBV6-5 to TRBJ1-2; possibly TRBD1 for D (5 bases). Trimming removed 6 bases at V and 5 bases at J, with 16 bases between. The germline V gene has CDR1 MNHEY and CDR2 SVGAGI. The CDR3 totals 14 residues. DNA for the CDR3: TGTGCCAGCAGAGCTCACCAGGGCGGTTATGGCTACACCTTC. It codes for CASRAHQGGYGYTF.

This clonotype has only a few counts. Because the CDR3 is missing its conserved closing phenylalanine or tryptophan, this is likely a read error. V usage is TRBV7-6 and J usage is TRBJ2-1; 11 nucleotides agree with TRBD2. CDR3 length: 16 residues. CDR1 is SGHVS and CDR2 is FNYEAQ in the germline V gene. J lost 7 bases, V lost 5 bases, and 10 bases had no gene match. CDR3 protein: CASSAIAGGPGNEQFV. CDR3 bases: TGTGCCAGCAGCGCCATAGCGGGAGGGCCGGGAAATGAGCAGTTCGTC.

For this clonotype: A clone one base away is much larger, so this may be a read error. The chain carries TRBV29-1 and TRBJ1-2; possibly TRBD1 for D (5 bases). In germline, CDR1 is SQVTM, CDR2 ANQGSEA. Trimming left V 7 bases short and J 7 bases short, with 22 bases between. The CDR3 has 14 residues. CDR3 amino acids: CSADSFGDRAGYTF. DNA of the CDR3: TGCAGCGCCGATTCTTTTGGGGACCGAGCTGGCTACACCTTC. Combining the CDR3 with reference TRBV29-1 and TRBJ1-2 gives the whole variable domain SAVISQKPSRDICQRGTSLTIQCQVDSQVTMMFWYRQQPGQSLTLIATANQGSEATYESGFVIDKFPISRPNLTFSTLTVSNMSPEDSSIYLCSADSFGDRAGYTFGSGTRLTVV.

This chain uses TRBV5-1 with TRBJ2-2; no reliable D call. The CDR3 is 12 residues long. The ends were cut back, 6 bases at V and 8 bases at J, with 11 bases in the middle. Germline V gene sequence: CDR1 SGHRS, CDR2 YFSETQ. This CDR3 is CASTKSSGELFF. For the CDR3, the DNA is TGCGCCAGCACCAAGTCATCAGGGGAGCTGTTTTTT.

This clonotype was seen only a few times. The rearrangement joins TRBV2 to TRBJ2-4; possibly TRBD2 for D (6 bases). V was trimmed by 1 base and J by 15 bases, leaving 10 bases between them. CDR3 length: 11 residues. CDR1 is SNHLY, CDR2 FYNNEI, per germline. The CDR3 loop reads CASSEGWRGYF. The DNA of the CDR3 is TGTGCCAGCAGTGAAGGCTGGAGGGGGTACTTC.

V and J are TRBV20-1 and TRBJ1-5; D call uncertain. The V and J ends lost 0 bases and 2 bases respectively, with 14 bases between them. The CDR3 contains 16 residues. CDR1 is DFQATT, CDR2 SNEGSKA, per germline (reference sequence). In DNA, the CDR3 is TGCAGTGCTAGAGATGAGAACCCCGGGGGCAATCAGCCCCAGCATTTT. Translated: CSARDENPGGNQPQHF.

The chain is built from TRBV20-1 and TRBJ1-1; D possibly corresponds to TRBD1 (5 bases). V lost 0 bases and J lost 5, with 10 bases in between. The germline gives CDR1 DFQATT, CDR2 SNEGSKA (reference sequence). The CDR3 covers 13 residues. Written as DNA, the CDR3 is TGCAGTGCTAGAGACGGGGGGAAGACTGAAGCTTTCTTT. Protein: CSARDGGKTEAFF.

This clonotype occurred a few times. V and J are TRBV7-3 and TRBJ2-1; D could derive from TRBD1 or TRBD2 (6 bases each). CDR1 and CDR2 from the germline V gene are SGHTA and FQGTGA. Trimming stripped 3 bases from V and 10 bases from J, with 13 bases between. The length of the CDR3 is 13 residues. The CDR3 nucleotides read TGTGCCAGCAGCTTTGATAAAGGGGGGGAGCAGTTCTTC. This codes for CASSFDKGGEQFF.

The V gene is TRBV20-1, the J gene TRBJ2-1; 7 bases line up with TRBD1. The ends lost 5 bases at V and 4 bases at J; junction bases unmatched: 11. The CDR3 totals 15 residues. Looked up from germline, CDR1 is DFQATT and CDR2 is SNEGSKA (reference sequence). CDR3 in amino acids: CSALGQTPGYNEQFF. The DNA for the CDR3 is TGCAGTGCTCTGGGACAGACCCCGGGGTACAATGAGCAGTTCTTC.

This clonotype was recorded once. Given a much more abundant clone one base away, this may be a read error. V and J are TRBV7-2 and TRBJ2-3, with unresolved D. V shed 6 bases and J shed 0 bases, with 13 bases lying between them. This CDR3 is 15 amino acids long. The germline CDR1 and CDR2 sequences are SGHTA and FQGNSA. DNA for the CDR3: TGTGCCAGCAGGGAAGGTCGGGTTAGCACAGATACGCAGTATTTT. This sequence encodes CASREGRVSTDTQYF.

This chain links TRBV5-6 with TRBJ2-6, with TRBD1 identical over 9 bases. CDR1 and CDR2 from the germline V gene are SGHDT and YYEEEE. CDR3 size: 20 residues. The V gene end was trimmed by 2 bases and the J gene end by 0 bases; junction bases not matched to a gene: 12. The CDR3 region is CASSLSTMGQGLSGANVLTF. The CDR3 region has the DNA TGTGCCAGCAGCTTATCAACAATGGGACAGGGCCTCTCTGGGGCCAACGTCCTGACTTTC.

This clonotype was seen more than once but under ten times. The chain couples TRBV9 to TRBJ1-4; the D is unclear. The CDR3 contains 14 residues. The germline gives CDR1 SGDLS, CDR2 YYNGEE. V was pared by 2 bases and J by 3 bases, with 8 bases between. CDR3 protein: CASSVSPANEKLFF. The CDR3, as DNA: TGTGCCAGCAGCGTTTCTCCAGCTAATGAAAAACTGTTTTTT.

This clonotype has a count of ten or more. The chain carries TRBV5-5 and TRBJ2-3, with unresolved D. Trimming stripped 4 bases from V and 0 bases from J, with 12 bases between. The CDR3 length is 15 residues. Germline-derived CDR1 and CDR2 are SGHKS and YYEKEE (reference sequence). CDR3 amino acids: CASSPPVGSTDTQYF. The CDR3 DNA sequence: TGTGCCAGCAGCCCACCCGTCGGAAGCACAGATACGCAGTATTTT.

On this clonotype: A much larger clone differs by one base, so this may be a read error. The genes are TRBV7-8 and TRBJ2-1; possible D gene TRBD2, 6 bases. Per germline, CDR1 SGHVS and CDR2 FQNEAQ. V was trimmed by 3 bases and J by 4 bases, leaving 10 bases between them. The length of the CDR3 is 14 residues. CDR3 in amino acids: CASSFVAEYNEQFF. In nucleotides, the CDR3 is TGTGCCAGCAGCTTTGTAGCGGAGTACAATGAGCAGTTCTTC.